This record concerns one TCR beta chain sequence. Sequenced by immunoSEQ multiplex PCR; TCRdb stores in-frame clones only, minus some. The data contain about 71,000 clones, 85% to 90% of them seen just once; the ten biggest clones take up around 3.3%. The data belong to a study of PD-L1 blockade in urothelial cancer. Study overall: Anywhere from 0 to 3 prior chemotherapy regimens had been received by patients. At 3 weeks after treatment start (second dose) and again at 6 weeks, blood was analyzed.

The CDR3 has 18 amino acids. Germline V gene lookup returns CDR1 SGHNT and CDR2 YYREEE (reference sequence). Trimming cost V 5 bases and J 0 bases; bases outside gene matches: 7. This chain uses TRBV5-4 with TRBJ2-1; 14 bases map to TRBD2. The receptor was derived from a man aged 60 to 75 with urothelial cancer. This material consisted of PBMCs, taken around atezolizumab (anti-PD-L1) treatment. CDR3 protein: CASRRTSGRSSSYNEQFF. CDR3 coding DNA: TGTGCCAGCAGGCGGACTAGCGGGAGGTCGAGCTCCTACAATGAGCAGTTCTTC.